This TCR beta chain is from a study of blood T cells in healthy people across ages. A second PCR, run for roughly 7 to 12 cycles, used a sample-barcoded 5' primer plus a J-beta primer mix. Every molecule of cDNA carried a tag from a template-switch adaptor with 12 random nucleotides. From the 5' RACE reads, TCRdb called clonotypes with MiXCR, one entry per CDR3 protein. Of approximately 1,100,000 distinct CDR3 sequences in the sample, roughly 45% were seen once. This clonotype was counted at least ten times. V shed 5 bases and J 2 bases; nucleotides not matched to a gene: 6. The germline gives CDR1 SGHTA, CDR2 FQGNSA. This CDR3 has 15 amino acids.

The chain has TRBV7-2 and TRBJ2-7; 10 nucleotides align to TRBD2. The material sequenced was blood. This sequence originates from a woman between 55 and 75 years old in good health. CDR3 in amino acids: CASSPRAGGAYEQYF. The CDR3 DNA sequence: TGTGCCAGCAGCCCAAGAGCGGGAGGGGCCTACGAGCAGTACTTC.